This T cell receptor beta chain was identified during a study of cytomegalovirus exposure and HLA in healthy donors. Vbeta (60) and Jbeta (13) primers were used in the PCR. Sequenced by immunoSEQ multiplex PCR; TCRdb stores in-frame clones only, minus some. The table lists approximately 110,000 clones, over 70% of them singletons. Germline V gene data show CDR1 as SGHNT and CDR2 as YYREEE (reference sequence). CDR3 length: 16 residues. V shed 4 bases and J 0 bases; nucleotides not matched to a gene: 8. The clonotype was recovered from a male donor in good health and CMV-seronegative. The chain links TRBV5-4 to TRBJ2-3; 7 bases are a match to TRBD2. Source material: PBMCs. The CDR3 bases are TGTGCCAGCAGCATAATAGCGGGTTCTAGCACAGATACGCAGTATTTT. This sequence encodes CASSIIAGSSTDTQYF.